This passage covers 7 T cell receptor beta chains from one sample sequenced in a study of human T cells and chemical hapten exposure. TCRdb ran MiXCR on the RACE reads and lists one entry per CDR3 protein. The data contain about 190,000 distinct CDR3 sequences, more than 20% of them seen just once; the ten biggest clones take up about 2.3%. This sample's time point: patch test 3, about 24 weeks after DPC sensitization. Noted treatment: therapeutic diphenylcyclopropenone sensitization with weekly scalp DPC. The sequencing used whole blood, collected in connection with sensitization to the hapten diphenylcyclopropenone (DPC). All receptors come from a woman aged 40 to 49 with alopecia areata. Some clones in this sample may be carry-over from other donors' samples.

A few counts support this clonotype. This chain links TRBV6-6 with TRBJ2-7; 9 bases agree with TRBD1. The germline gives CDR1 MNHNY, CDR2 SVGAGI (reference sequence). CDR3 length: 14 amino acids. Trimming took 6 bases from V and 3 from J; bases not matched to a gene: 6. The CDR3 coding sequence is TGTGCCAGCAGCCGAACAGGGGGCGACTACGAGCAGTACTTC. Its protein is CASSRTGGDYEQYF.

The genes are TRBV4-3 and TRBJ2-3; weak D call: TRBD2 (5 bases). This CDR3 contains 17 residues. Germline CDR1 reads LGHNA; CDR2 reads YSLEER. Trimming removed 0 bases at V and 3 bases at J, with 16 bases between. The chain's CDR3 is CASSQDGPVRGTDTQYF. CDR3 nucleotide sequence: TGCGCCAGCAGCCAAGACGGCCCAGTACGGGGAACAGATACGCAGTATTTT.

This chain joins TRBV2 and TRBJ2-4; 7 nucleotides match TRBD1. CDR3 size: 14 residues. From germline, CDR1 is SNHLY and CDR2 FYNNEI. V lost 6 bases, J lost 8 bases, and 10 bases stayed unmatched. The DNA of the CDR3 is TGTGCCAGCAGCCGGGACAGCGGAAGAGACATTCAGTACTTC. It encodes CASSRDSGRDIQYF.

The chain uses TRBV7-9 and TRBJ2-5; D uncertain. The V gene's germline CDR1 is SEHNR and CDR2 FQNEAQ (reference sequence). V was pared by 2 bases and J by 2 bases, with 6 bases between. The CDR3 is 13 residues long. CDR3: CASSLIWQETQYF. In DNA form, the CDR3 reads TGTGCCAGCAGCTTAATCTGGCAAGAGACCCAGTACTTC.

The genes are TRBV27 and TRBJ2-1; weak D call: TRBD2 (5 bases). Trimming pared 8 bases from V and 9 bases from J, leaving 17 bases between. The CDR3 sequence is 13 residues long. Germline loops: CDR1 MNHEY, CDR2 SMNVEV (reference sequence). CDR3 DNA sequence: TGTGCCAGCGGGGTTGGGGAGATAGGTGAGCAGTTCTTC. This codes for CASGVGEIGEQFF.

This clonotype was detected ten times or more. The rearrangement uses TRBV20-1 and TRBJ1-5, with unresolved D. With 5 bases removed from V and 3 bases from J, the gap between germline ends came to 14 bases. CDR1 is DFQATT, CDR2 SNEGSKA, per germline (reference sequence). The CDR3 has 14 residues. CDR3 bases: TGCAGTGCTGTAGGACGATCTCACAATCAGCCCCAGCATTTT. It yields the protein CSAVGRSHNQPQHF.

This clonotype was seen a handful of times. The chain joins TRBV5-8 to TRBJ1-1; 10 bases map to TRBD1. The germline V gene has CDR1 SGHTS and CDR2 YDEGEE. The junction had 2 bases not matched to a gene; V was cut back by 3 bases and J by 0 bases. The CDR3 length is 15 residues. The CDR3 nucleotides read TGTGCCAGCAGCTGGGGACAGGGGATGAACACTGAAGCTTTCTTT. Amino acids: CASSWGQGMNTEAFF.